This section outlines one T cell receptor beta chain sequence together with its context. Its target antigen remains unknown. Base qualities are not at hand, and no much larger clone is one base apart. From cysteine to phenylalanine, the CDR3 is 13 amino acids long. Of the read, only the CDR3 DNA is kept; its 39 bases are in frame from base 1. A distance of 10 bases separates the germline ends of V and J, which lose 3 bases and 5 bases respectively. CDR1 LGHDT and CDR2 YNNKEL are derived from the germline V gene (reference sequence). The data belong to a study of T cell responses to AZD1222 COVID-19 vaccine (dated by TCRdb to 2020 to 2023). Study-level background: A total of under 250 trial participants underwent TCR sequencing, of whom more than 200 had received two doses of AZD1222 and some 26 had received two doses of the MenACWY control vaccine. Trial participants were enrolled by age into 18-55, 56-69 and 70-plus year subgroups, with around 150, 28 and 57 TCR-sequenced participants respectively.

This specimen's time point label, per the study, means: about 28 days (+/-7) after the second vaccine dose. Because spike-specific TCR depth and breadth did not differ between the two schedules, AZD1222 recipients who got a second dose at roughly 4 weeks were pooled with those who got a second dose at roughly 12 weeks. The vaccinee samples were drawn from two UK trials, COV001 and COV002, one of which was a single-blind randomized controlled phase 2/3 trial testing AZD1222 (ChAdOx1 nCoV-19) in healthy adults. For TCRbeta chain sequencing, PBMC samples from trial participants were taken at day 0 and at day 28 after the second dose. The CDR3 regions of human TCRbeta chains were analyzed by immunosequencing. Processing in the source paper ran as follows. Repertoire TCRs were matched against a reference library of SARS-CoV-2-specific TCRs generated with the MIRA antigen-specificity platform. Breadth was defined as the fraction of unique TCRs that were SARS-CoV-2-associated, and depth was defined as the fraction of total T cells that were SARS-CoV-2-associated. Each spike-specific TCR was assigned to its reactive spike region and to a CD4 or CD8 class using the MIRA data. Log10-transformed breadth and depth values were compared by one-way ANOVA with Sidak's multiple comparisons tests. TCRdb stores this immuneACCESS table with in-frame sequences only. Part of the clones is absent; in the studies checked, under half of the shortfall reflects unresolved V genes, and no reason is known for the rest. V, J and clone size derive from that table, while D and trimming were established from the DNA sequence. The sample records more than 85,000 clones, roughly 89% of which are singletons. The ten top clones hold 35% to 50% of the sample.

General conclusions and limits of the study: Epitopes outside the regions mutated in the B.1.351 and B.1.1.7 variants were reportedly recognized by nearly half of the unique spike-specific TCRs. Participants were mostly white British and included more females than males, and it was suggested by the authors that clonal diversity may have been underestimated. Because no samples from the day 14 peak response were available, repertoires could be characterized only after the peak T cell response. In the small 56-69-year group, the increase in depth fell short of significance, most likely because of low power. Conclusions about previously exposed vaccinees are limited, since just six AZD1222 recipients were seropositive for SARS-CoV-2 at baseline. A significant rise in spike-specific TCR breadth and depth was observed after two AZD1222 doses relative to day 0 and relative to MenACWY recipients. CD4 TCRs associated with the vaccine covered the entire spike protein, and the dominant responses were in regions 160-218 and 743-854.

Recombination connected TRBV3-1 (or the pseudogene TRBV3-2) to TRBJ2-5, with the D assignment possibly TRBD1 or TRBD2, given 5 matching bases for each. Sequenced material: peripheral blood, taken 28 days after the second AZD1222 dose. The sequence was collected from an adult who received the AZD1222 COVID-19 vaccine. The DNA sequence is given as TGTGCCAGCAGCCAGGGGGTGAGGGAGACCCAGTACTTC. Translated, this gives CASSQGVRETQYF.